The 13 T cell receptor beta chains listed next were all sequenced from one sample in a study of regulatory T cells in long-lasting Graves disease. Libraries of TCR beta came from iRepertoire HTBI primers plus Arm-PCR of CDR3 regions. Each CDR3 protein gets one entry after TCRdb re-called the multiplex PCR reads with MiXCR. This sample has approximately 350,000 distinct CDR3 sequences, with around 11% found just once. As to time point: newly diagnosed GD, antithyroid drugs for less than 3 months. The authors made the TCR library using RNA they extracted from PBMCs. This sample also appeared in a second study, on T cells in Graves' hyperthyroidism and ophthalmopathy.

The starting material was peripheral blood mononuclear cells (PBMCs), obtained at new diagnosis, from a patient treated with antithyroid drugs. Receptor source: a woman younger than 30 with Graves disease.

The V call is TRBV5-1, the J call TRBJ2-3, with 8 bases identical to TRBD1. The CDR3 is 15 residues long. The V and J ends lost 6 bases and 4 bases, in that order; junction bases with no gene match: 10. Germline CDR1 is SGHRS and CDR2 is YFSETQ. DNA of the CDR3: TGCGCCAGCACCTCAGGGGGCGTTGGCGCAGATACGCAGTATTTT. Its translation: CASTSGGVGADTQYF. Full variable domain (remainder filled in from reference TRBV5-1 and TRBJ2-3): KAGVTQTPRYLIKTRGQQVTLSCSPISGHRSVSWYQQTPGQGLQFLFEYFSETQRNKGNFPGRFSGRQFSNSRSEMNVSTLELGDSALYLCASTSGGVGADTQYFGPGTRLTVL.

This clonotype was counted only a few times. The chain couples TRBV30 to TRBJ2-7; D may be TRBD2 (5 bases). This CDR3 contains 16 residues. The V end lost 1 base, the J end lost 4 bases, and 20 bases lay between the germline ends. Germline V gives CDR1 GTSNPN, CDR2 SVGIG (reference sequence). As DNA, the CDR3 is TGTGCCTGGAGTGGAGGCGACGGGGAGAAGATATACGAGCAGTACTTC. Its translation is CAWSGGDGEKIYEQYF.

Notes on this clonotype: A much larger clone differs by one base, so this may be a read error. This chain links TRBV6-1 with TRBJ2-3, with 9 nucleotides matching TRBD2. In germline, CDR1 is MNHNS, CDR2 SASEGT. The CDR3 runs 17 residues. The CDR3, as DNA: TGTGCCAGCAGTGAAATAGGGACTAGCTTGGGCACAGTTACGCAGTATTTT. Translation gives CASSEIGTSLGTVTQYF.

The chain links TRBV6-1 to TRBJ1-6; D gene unclear. CDR3 length equals 16 residues. Germline V gene sequence: CDR1 MNHNS, CDR2 SASEGT. The V and J ends lost 6 bases and 0 bases respectively, with 12 bases between them. The chain's CDR3 is CASSPQRSSYNSPLHF. The CDR3 DNA reads as TGTGCCAGCAGCCCACAGAGGAGCTCCTATAATTCACCCCTCCACTTT.

The chain is built from TRBV28 and TRBJ2-3, with TRBD2 matching over 16 bases. The germline V gene has CDR1 MDHEN and CDR2 SYDVKM. This CDR3 region has 19 residues. Trimming cost V 4 bases and J 1 base; bases outside gene matches: 8. CDR3 sequence: CASSYKGLAGGFRTDTQYF. The CDR3 nucleotides read TGTGCCAGCAGTTATAAGGGACTAGCGGGAGGGTTTCGCACAGATACGCAGTATTTT.

This clonotype was picked up a small number of times. Being one base from a much bigger clone, this may be a read error. The chain couples TRBV7-9 to TRBJ2-7; D unresolved. Trimming removed 1 base from V and 5 bases from J, with 9 bases in between. Germline V lookup: CDR1 SEHNR, CDR2 FQNEAQ (reference sequence). This CDR3 has 13 residues. CDR3 loop: CASSLGQNHEQYF. DNA of the CDR3: TGTGCCAGCAGCTTAGGCCAGAACCACGAGCAGTACTTC.

This clonotype came up many times. The rearrangement links TRBV11-2 to TRBJ1-1, with unresolved D. Germline V gene data show CDR1 as SGHAT and CDR2 as FQNNGV. Trimming removed 2 bases at V and 1 base at J, with 8 bases between. The CDR3 loop spans 14 amino acids. For the CDR3, the DNA is TGTGCCAGCAGCTTAATCCAAAAGAACACTGAAGCTTTCTTT. Encoded protein: CASSLIQKNTEAFF.

There are many counts of this clonotype. The rearrangement uses TRBV28 and TRBJ2-2, with TRBD1 matching over 7 bases. The CDR3 is made up of 19 amino acids. J was trimmed by 1 base and V by 10 bases; bases with no gene match: 21. Germline V lookup: CDR1 MDHEN, CDR2 SYDVKM. CDR3: CATSGPGIQQGQNTGELFF. The CDR3 nucleotides are TGTGCCACCTCAGGCCCCGGGATCCAACAGGGGCAGAACACCGGGGAGCTGTTTTTT.

This clonotype was seen a handful of times. Lacking the conserved final phenylalanine or tryptophan, this CDR3 likely reflects a read error. The J gene is TRBJ2-7, the V gene TRBV7-2; 7 bases are shared with TRBD1. The length of the CDR3 is 15 residues. J was trimmed by 3 bases and V by 1 base; bases with no gene match: 6. The germline V gene has CDR1 SGHTA and CDR2 FQGNSA. The CDR3 sequence is CASSLEEQGIYEQYL. The CDR3 coding sequence is TGTGCCAGCAGCTTAGAGGAACAGGGGATCTACGAGCAGTACCTC.

This clonotype has a count of ten or more. The chain joins TRBV20-1 to TRBJ2-3, with 7 bases matching TRBD2. This CDR3 has 14 residues. With 5 bases clipped from V and 2 bases from J, the junction kept 7 bases outside the gene matches. CDR1 and CDR2 (germline): DFQATT, SNEGSKA (reference sequence). The CDR3: CSAEAAGATDTQYF. CDR3 DNA: TGCAGTGCTGAGGCGGCGGGAGCCACAGATACGCAGTATTTT.

This chain joins TRBV29-1 and TRBJ2-2; D possibly corresponds to TRBD2 (7 bases). CDR1 is SQVTM, CDR2 ANQGSEA, per germline. Trimming pared 6 bases from V and 4 bases from J, leaving 18 bases between. The CDR3 has 15 amino acids. The CDR3, as DNA: TGCAGCGTAGAGGGGGAGGGGGGTGGCACCGGGGAGCTGTTTTTT. Its protein is CSVEGEGGGTGELFF.

This clonotype was seen a handful of times. The chain joins TRBV19 to TRBJ1-1; the D gene is possibly TRBD1 (5 bases). The CDR3 contains 16 residues. V lost 3 bases, J lost 5 bases, and 19 bases lay in between. Germline V gene sequence: CDR1 LNHDA, CDR2 SQIVND (reference sequence). The CDR3 spells CASSIERGTPWTEAFF. The DNA for the CDR3 is TGTGCCAGTAGTATTGAAAGGGGAACCCCATGGACTGAAGCTTTCTTT.

This clonotype was picked up many times. In nucleotides, the CDR3 is TGTGCCAGCTCACCGGGTAGGAGCACAGATACGCAGTATTTT. Its translation is CASSPGRSTDTQYF. V and J are TRBV18 and TRBJ2-3; D is ambiguous. Germline values: CDR1 KGHSH, CDR2 LQKENI. The CDR3 runs 14 residues. V lost 3 bases, J lost 0 bases, and 7 bases lay in between. The variable domain in full, with the rest retrieved from reference TRBV18 and TRBJ2-3, is NAGVMQNPRHLVRRRGQEARLRCSPMKGHSHVYWYRQLPEEGLKFMVYLQKENIIDESGMPKERFSAEFPKEGPSILRIQQVVRGDSAAYFCASSPGRSTDTQYFGPGTRLTVL.